The rows below give T cell receptor beta chains drawn from one sample of a study of early T cells in non-severe SARS-CoV-2 infection. TCRdb processed the 5' RACE reads anew with MiXCR; each CDR3 protein has one entry. In the table there are 75,000 to 100,000 distinct CDR3 sequences, under 15% of which are singletons. Sample: whole blood. These receptors originate from an adult who was a healthcare worker with PCR-confirmed SARS-CoV-2 infection or an uninfected control (not recorded which). The CDR3 runs from the conserved cysteine through the conserved F or W. A D gene is named only where the DNA matches it firmly. Rows may omit the clone size; those that give it use once, few, many or a size class.

abundance,j_gene,d_gene,v_gene,CDR3nt,CDR3aa
.,TRBJ1-3,.,TRBV28,TGTGCCAGCAGTTCCGGTTATGACTTATCCGGAAACACCATATATTTT,CASSSGYDLSGNTIYF
.,TRBJ1-2,.,TRBV29-1,TGCAGCGTTGAAGACGGGGGATTCTATGGCTACACCTTC,CSVEDGGFYGYTF
few,TRBJ2-3,TRBD1,TRBV7-3,TGTGCCAGCAGCCCAACAGGGGATAGCACAGATACGCAGTATTTT,CASSPTGDSTDTQYF
.,TRBJ1-1,TRBD1,TRBV6-1,TGTGCCAGCAGTCCGCAGGGGGCGAGCACTGAAGCTTTCTTT,CASSPQGASTEAFF
.,TRBJ1-2,.,TRBV6-1,TGTGCCAGCAGGTGGGGGACGCTTAACTATGGCTACACCTTC,CASRWGTLNYGYTF
few,TRBJ2-5,.,TRBV7-6,TGTGCCAGCAGCCGAGGTCCCACCTCGGAGACCCAGTACTTC,CASSRGPTSETQYF
few,TRBJ2-3,TRBD1,TRBV10-1,TGCGCCAGCAGTGTGACAGGGTTGAACACAGATACGCAGTATTTT,CASSVTGLNTDTQYF
.,TRBJ1-2,.,TRBV29-1,TGCAGCGTTTCTGCTAACTATGGCTACACCTTC,CSVSANYGYTF
.,TRBJ2-3,.,TRBV24-1,TGTGCCACCAGTGCCGAACCGGGCCTACCGAACCACGATACGCAGTATTTT,CATSAEPGLPNHDTQYF
many,TRBJ2-1,.,TRBV24-1,TGTGCCACCAGTGATTCGGACGGGAACAATGAGCAGTTCTTC,CATSDSDGNNEQFF
many,TRBJ2-3,.,TRBV2,TGTGCCAGCAGTGCCGACGATACGCAGTATTTT,CASSADDTQYF
many,TRBJ1-1,.,TRBV28,TGTGCCAGCAGTTTATACAGGAACACTGAAGCTTTCTTT,CASSLYRNTEAFF
few,TRBJ2-1,.,TRBV7-2,TGTGCCAGCAGCTTAGAGGGGGCCGGGGGTTCATACAATGAGCAGTTCTTC,CASSLEGAGGSYNEQFF
.,TRBJ2-1,TRBD2,TRBV7-2,TGTGCCAGCAGCTCCGGACTAGCGGGGGGGCGAGAGCAGTTCTTC,CASSSGLAGGREQFF